These 24 T cell receptor beta chains were all obtained from the same sample, sequenced in a study of cytomegalovirus exposure and HLA in healthy donors. PCR employed 60 Vbeta and 13 Jbeta primers. Using immunoSEQ multiplex PCR, the repertoire was profiled, and TCRdb retains in-frame clones only, with some absent. This table has around 190,000 clones, 79% appearing once. Sample: PBMCs. The receptors shown here come from a young woman in good health and CMV-seronegative.

V and J are TRBV5-1 and TRBJ2-3; maybe TRBD1 (6 bases). This CDR3 contains 14 residues. V lost 2 bases to trimming and J lost 6 bases, with 13 bases between them. Looked up from germline, CDR1 is SGHRS and CDR2 is YFSETQ. The CDR3 DNA sequence: TGCGCCAGCAGCTTAGGACAGACTAAGGATACGCAGTATTTT. This codes for CASSLGQTKDTQYF.

The chain uses TRBV28 and TRBJ2-6; 9 bases are a match to TRBD1. The V segment lost 4 bases and the J segment 6 bases; nucleotides outside the gene matches: 19. The CDR3 sequence is 20 residues long. Germline CDR1 is MDHEN and CDR2 is SYDVKM. CDR3 nucleotide sequence: TGTGCCAGCAGTTACTCCTTTCGGGACAGGGCTCGGGAAGAGGCCAACGTCCTGACTTTC. Its translation is CASSYSFRDRAREEANVLTF.

The rearrangement uses TRBV2 and TRBJ1-6; TRBD1 matches 8 bases. Germline V gives CDR1 SNHLY, CDR2 FYNNEI. This CDR3 spans 14 amino acids. Losses at the gene ends were 6 bases for V and 7 bases for J; bases not matched to a gene: 5. CDR3 DNA: TGTGCCAGCAGGAAGGACAGGGCAAATTCACCCCTCCACTTT. It translates to CASRKDRANSPLHF.

This clone showed up just once. The rearrangement uses TRBV6-6 and TRBJ2-5, with 12 nucleotides matching TRBD2. The germline V gene has CDR1 MNHNY and CDR2 SVGAGI (reference sequence). The CDR3 extends over 15 amino acids. The junction had 12 bases not matched to a gene; V was cut back by 7 bases and J by 9 bases. This CDR3 is CASTPEGLAGVAQYF. The CDR3 region has the DNA TGTGCCAGCACCCCGGAGGGACTAGCGGGCGTGGCCCAGTACTTC.

The genes are TRBV13 and TRBJ2-2; 13 bases map to TRBD2. Germline values: CDR1 PRHDT, CDR2 FYEKMQ (reference sequence). V was clipped by 3 bases and J by 5 bases; unmatched bases: 6. CDR3 length equals 17 residues. The CDR3 sequence: CASSFRLAGGLTGELFF. The DNA of the CDR3 is TGTGCCAGCAGCTTCCGACTAGCGGGGGGACTAACCGGGGAGCTGTTTTTT. Drawing the rest from reference TRBV13 and TRBJ2-2, the complete variable domain is AAGVIQSPRHLIKEKRETATLKCYPIPRHDTVYWYQQGPGQDPQFLISFYEKMQSDKGSIPDRFSAQQFSDYHSELNMSSLELGDSALYFCASSFRLAGGLTGELFFGEGSRLTVL.

This clone was observed a few times. The chain carries TRBV6-1 and TRBJ2-5; 11 positions agree with TRBD2. Germline values: CDR1 MNHNS, CDR2 SASEGT. V shed 5 bases and J 2 bases; nucleotides not matched to a gene: 1. The CDR3 runs 14 residues. CDR3 residues: CASSWTSGQETQYF. DNA of the CDR3: TGTGCCAGCAGTTGGACTAGCGGGCAAGAGACCCAGTACTTC.

The CDR3 spells CASSVGARTVILLGEQFF. CDR3 bases: TGTGCCAGCAGTGTAGGGGCCCGGACAGTGATCCTTTTGGGTGAGCAGTTCTTC. This chain uses TRBV27 with TRBJ2-1, with D possibly matching TRBD1 (6 bases). Trimming pared 5 bases from V and 9 bases from J, leaving 29 bases between. Germline V gene data show CDR1 as MNHEY and CDR2 as SMNVEV (reference sequence). There are 18 residues in the CDR3.

The chain recombines TRBV30 with TRBJ1-1, with 7 nucleotides matching TRBD1. Germline values: CDR1 GTSNPN, CDR2 SVGIG (reference sequence). This CDR3 comprises 12 residues. The junction had 1 base not matched to a gene; V was cut back by 2 bases and J by 4 bases. This chain's CDR3 is CAWSRGPTEAFF. CDR3 DNA: TGTGCCTGGAGTAGGGGGCCCACTGAAGCTTTCTTT. Based on the CDR3 plus reference TRBV30 and TRBJ1-1, the full variable domain is SQTIHQWPATLVQPVGSPLSLECTVEGTSNPNLYWYRQAAGRGLQLLFYSVGIGQISSEVPQNLSASRPQDRQFILSSKKLLLSDSGFYLCAWSRGPTEAFFGQGTRLTVV.

The chain couples TRBV5-8 to TRBJ2-1; unclear D gene. V lost 0 bases and J lost 12, with 10 bases in between. The CDR3 covers 12 residues. Germline V gene lookup returns CDR1 SGHTS and CDR2 YDEGEE. As DNA, the CDR3 is TGTGCCAGCAGCTTGGGACGCCCGGGGCAGTTCTTC. It translates to CASSLGRPGQFF.

The CDR3 coding sequence is TGCGCCAGCAGCAAAGAACAGGGGGGTGACTATGGCTACACCTTC. It encodes CASSKEQGGDYGYTF. V and J are TRBV5-1 and TRBJ1-2; TRBD1 aligns across 8 bases. V lost 4 bases to trimming and J lost 3 bases; unmatched junction nucleotides: 8. CDR1 is SGHRS and CDR2 is YFSETQ in the germline V gene. The CDR3 loop spans 15 amino acids.

V usage is TRBV6-5 and J usage is TRBJ1-2; 7 positions match TRBD1. Trimming took 0 bases from V and 6 from J; bases not matched to a gene: 10. Germline V gene data show CDR1 as MNHEY and CDR2 as SVGAGI. CDR3 length: 16 amino acids. The CDR3: CASSYSSRQGGDGYTF. The CDR3 bases are TGTGCCAGCAGTTACTCCTCGCGGCAGGGGGGAGATGGCTACACCTTC.

The chain combines TRBV7-2 with TRBJ1-4, with a possible D match to TRBD1 (6 bases). Germline V gene data show CDR1 as SGHTA and CDR2 as FQGNSA. The CDR3 sequence is 19 residues long. Trimming took 4 bases from V and 6 from J, leaving 27 bases between them. The CDR3: CASSSPPSFYRVKDEKLFF. Here the CDR3 DNA reads TGTGCCAGCAGCTCCCCTCCGTCATTCTACAGGGTAAAGGATGAAAAACTGTTTTTT.

The chain employs TRBV19 and TRBJ1-2; 9 positions agree with TRBD1. The CDR3 extends over 14 amino acids. J lost 4 bases, V lost 7 bases, and 7 bases had no gene match. Germline assignment: CDR1 LNHDA and CDR2 SQIVND (reference sequence). CDR3 amino acids: CASTTGGDSYGYTF. CDR3 nucleotide sequence: TGTGCCAGTACGACAGGGGGAGACAGCTATGGCTACACCTTC. The full variable domain, in which reference TRBV19 and TRBJ1-2 provide the parts outside the CDR3, is DGGITQSPKYLFRKEGQNVTLSCEQNLNHDAMYWYRQDPGQGLRLIYYSQIVNDFQKGDIAEGYSVSREKKESFPLTVTSAQKNPTAFYLCASTTGGDSYGYTFGSGTRLTVV.

J is TRBJ2-2 and V is TRBV2, with 7 bases matching TRBD2. CDR1 is SNHLY, CDR2 FYNNEI, per germline. V was clipped by 6 bases and J by 3 bases; unmatched bases: 13. The CDR3 runs 17 residues. The CDR3 region is CASSNVASGLYTGELFF. The CDR3 DNA is TGTGCCAGCAGCAATGTAGCTAGCGGACTATACACCGGGGAGCTGTTTTTT.

This clone was found a few times. The chain couples TRBV6-4 to TRBJ2-1, with 10 bases identical to TRBD2. The CDR3 has 16 residues. V dropped 4 bases and J dropped 8; count of bases not matched to a gene: 11. The germline V gene encodes CDR1 MRHNA and CDR2 SNTAGT. Written as DNA, the CDR3 is TGTGCCAGCAGTGTCGATTTAGCGGGAGGTTTCGATGAGCAGTTCTTC. This encodes CASSVDLAGGFDEQFF.

The chain employs TRBV2 and TRBJ1-5; TRBD1 matches at 9 bases. V shed 7 bases and J 6 bases; nucleotides not matched to a gene: 10. The germline CDR1 and CDR2 sequences are SNHLY and FYNNEI. The CDR3 contains 15 residues. CDR3 DNA sequence: TGTGCCAGCATAAGATCACAGGGGGCGAGTCAGCCCCAGCATTTT. This sequence encodes CASIRSQGASQPQHF.

V is TRBV19 and J is TRBJ2-1; TRBD1 matches at 7 bases. The CDR3 consists of 14 residues. Germline V gene lookup returns CDR1 LNHDA and CDR2 SQIVND (reference sequence). With 8 bases clipped from V and 0 bases from J, the junction kept 4 bases outside the gene matches. The CDR3 region is CASAQGSSYNEQFF. The CDR3 region has the DNA TGTGCCAGTGCACAGGGGAGCTCCTACAATGAGCAGTTCTTC.

This chain uses TRBV4-1 with TRBJ1-2, with D possibly matching TRBD1 (5 bases). The V gene lost 4 bases and the J gene lost 4 bases, with 25 bases spanning the gap. Per germline, CDR1 MGHRA and CDR2 YSYEKL. The length of the CDR3 is 18 residues. The CDR3 DNA reads TGCGCCAGCAGCCCTATTAACGGGGGGGGTCGGGTAGCCTATGGCTACACCTTC. This translates into CASSPINGGGRVAYGYTF.

The J gene is TRBJ1-1, the V gene TRBV6-5; unclear D gene. Trimming took 5 bases from V and 2 from J, leaving 9 bases between them. The CDR3 contains 13 residues. Germline loops: CDR1 MNHEY, CDR2 SVGAGI. CDR3 in amino acids: CASSPTHNTEAFF. The CDR3 DNA reads TGTGCCAGCAGTCCCACTCACAACACTGAAGCTTTCTTT.

This sequence joins TRBV2 and TRBJ1-4; TRBD1 is a possible D gene (5 bases). The CDR3 runs to 14 residues. Germline loops: CDR1 SNHLY, CDR2 FYNNEI. The V and J ends lost 3 bases and 2 bases respectively, with 7 bases between them. CDR3 amino acids: CASSDRQTNEKLFF. CDR3 DNA sequence: TGTGCCAGCAGTGATCGACAGACTAATGAAAAACTGTTTTTT. Complete variable domain (other parts from reference TRBV2 and TRBJ1-4): EPEVTQTPSHQVTQMGQEVILRCVPISNHLYFYWYRQILGQKVEFLVSFYNNEISEKSEIFDDQFSVERPDGSNFTLKIRSTKLEDSAMYFCASSDRQTNEKLFFGSGTQLSVL.

DNA for the CDR3: TGTGCCACAGGGACTTCAACTAATGAAAAACTGTTTTTT. This gives the protein CATGTSTNEKLFF. The V gene is TRBV2, the J gene TRBJ1-4; maybe TRBD1 (5 bases). From germline, CDR1 is SNHLY and CDR2 FYNNEI. The CDR3 runs 13 residues. The ends were cut back, 10 bases at V and 0 bases at J, with 9 bases in the middle.

CDR3 in amino acids: CASSYSSGRAPSEQYF. Written as DNA, the CDR3 is TGTGCCAGCAGCTACTCTTCTGGGCGGGCACCCAGCGAGCAGTACTTC. The chain carries TRBV7-8 and TRBJ2-7, with D possibly matching TRBD2 (5 bases). Germline V lookup: CDR1 SGHVS, CDR2 FQNEAQ. The CDR3 spans 16 residues. With 4 bases removed from V and 6 bases from J, the gap between germline ends came to 22 bases.

This chain joins TRBV6-1 and TRBJ2-1; 8 bases align to TRBD2. The CDR3 extends over 15 amino acids. The V gene end was trimmed by 5 bases and the J gene end by 5 bases; junction bases not matched to a gene: 8. Looked up from germline, CDR1 is MNHNS and CDR2 is SASEGT. CDR3 nucleotide sequence: TGTGCCAGCAGTTTGCTAGCGGGTGACAACAATGAGCAGTTCTTC. Protein sequence: CASSLLAGDNNEQFF.

J is TRBJ2-7 and V is TRBV18, with a possible D match to TRBD1 (6 bases). The CDR3 covers 16 residues. Between the trimmed V and J ends, which lost 2 bases and 5 bases, there was a span of 19 bases. Germline CDR1 and CDR2: KGHSH and LQKENI. Written as DNA, the CDR3 is TGTGCCAGCTCACCAGAGGTGGGGGCGCCGCTAAACGAGCAGTACTTC. Its translation is CASSPEVGAPLNEQYF.